This note documents a single TCR beta chain sequence. Its antigen remains unidentified. The sample belongs to a study of radiotherapy plus CTLA-4 blockade in lung cancer. Libraries were prepared by immunoSEQ multiplex PCR; TCRdb keeps only in-frame clonotypes and omits some of them. Counted here are approximately 78,000 clones, about 80% occurring once; the ten biggest clones make up more than 7%. The CDR3 loop spans 15 amino acids. The germline gives CDR1 MNHEY, CDR2 SVGAGI. V lost 11 bases to trimming and J lost 0 bases, with 18 bases between them. General study findings and limits: Dynamics of early blood T cell clones, together with interferon-beta, were reportedly the best predictors of response.

The sequences come from peripheral blood, collected from a patient treated with radiotherapy plus ipilimumab. The source of this sequence is a human donor with non-small cell lung cancer who had a complete response to radiotherapy plus ipilimumab. The gene calls are TRBV6-5 and TRBJ2-3; the D call may be TRBD1 or TRBD2 (5 bases each). This CDR3 is CASSRGRISTDTQYF. The DNA of the CDR3 is TGTGCCTCCAGTCGGGGACGCATCAGCACAGATACGCAGTATTTT.